One and the same sample provided the 15 T cell receptor beta chains below, sequenced in a study of T-cell reconstitution after alpha-beta-depleted transplantation in children. Researchers prepared the TCRbeta library using unique molecular identifiers, the study reports. MiXCR was run by TCRdb on the PCR reads, yielding one entry per CDR3 protein. The sample comprises under 450,000 distinct CDR3 sequences, 13% of which are singletons, and around 4% rests with the top ten. The sample was PBMCs, taken from the stem cell graft. These receptors all come from a human donor who donated a stem cell graft to a child with Fanconi anemia.

V is TRBV7-6 and J is TRBJ2-7; 7 bases align to TRBD1. Germline values: CDR1 SGHVS, CDR2 FNYEAQ. The CDR3 runs 14 residues. With V trimmed by 0 bases and J by 5 bases, 4 bases remained unmatched. The CDR3 reads CASSLAGGGDEQYF. The CDR3 coding sequence is TGTGCCAGCAGCTTAGCAGGGGGCGGTGACGAGCAGTACTTC.

This clonotype was counted many times. The rearrangement joins TRBV29-1 to TRBJ1-1, with D perhaps matching TRBD1 (6 bases). Trimming stripped 5 bases from V and 1 base from J, with 11 bases between. Germline lookup yields CDR1 SQVTM and CDR2 ANQGSEA. CDR3 length equals 13 residues. CDR3 sequence (DNA): TGCAGCGTTTTGCTACAGGGGAACACTGAAGCTTTCTTT. Translating it yields CSVLLQGNTEAFF. Filled out from reference TRBV29-1 and TRBJ1-1, the complete variable domain reads SAVISQKPSRDICQRGTSLTIQCQVDSQVTMMFWYRQQPGQSLTLIATANQGSEATYESGFVIDKFPISRPNLTFSTLTVSNMSPEDSSIYLCSVLLQGNTEAFFGQGTRLTVV.

This chain joins TRBV7-8 and TRBJ2-3; maybe TRBD2 (6 bases). The V and J ends lost 5 bases and 5 bases respectively, with 14 bases between them. The CDR3 length is 14 residues. The V gene's germline CDR1 is SGHVS and CDR2 FQNEAQ. In nucleotides, the CDR3 is TGTGCCAGCAGCCCCCTGAGGAGGGGAGATACGCAGTATTTT. Its protein is CASSPLRRGDTQYF. The full variable domain, rest sourced from reference TRBV7-8 and TRBJ2-3, is GAGVSQSPRYKVAKRGQDVALRCDPISGHVSLFWYQQALGQGPEFLTYFQNEAQLDKSGLPSDRFFAERPEGSVSTLKIQRTQQEDSAVYLCASSPLRRGDTQYFGPGTRLTVL.

This clonotype showed up many times. This chain links TRBV12-3 or TRBV12-4 with TRBJ1-3; TRBD1 matches 7 bases. The CDR3 is 14 residues long. V trimming: 6 bases; J trimming: 2 bases; junction bases outside the gene matches: 4. In nucleotides, the CDR3 is TGTGCCAGCAGCCCCGGGACAGCTGGAAACACCATATATTTT. It is translated as CASSPGTAGNTIYF.

The chain links TRBV28 to TRBJ2-5; no clear D gene. The CDR3 runs 12 residues. Between the trimmed V and J ends, which lost 7 bases and 6 bases, there was a span of 12 bases. CDR1 MDHEN and CDR2 SYDVKM come from the germline V gene. This CDR3 is CASTGPGQTQYF. CDR3 DNA: TGTGCCAGCACCGGTCCCGGGCAGACCCAGTACTTC.

The V and J genes are TRBV12-3 or TRBV12-4 and TRBJ2-3; the match to TRBD1 covers 7 bases. This CDR3 comprises 15 residues. V was pared by 3 bases and J by 5 bases, with 8 bases of the junction left unmatched. CDR3 nucleotides: TGTGCCAGCAGTTTCAATAGGGGGCAGCAAGATACGCAGTATTTT. Amino acid sequence: CASSFNRGQQDTQYF.

This rearrangement joins TRBV20-1 to TRBJ1-2; 8 bases are shared with TRBD1. This CDR3 has 16 residues. Germline V gene sequence: CDR1 DFQATT, CDR2 SNEGSKA (reference sequence). With 2 bases clipped from V and 6 bases from J, the junction kept 14 bases outside the gene matches. CDR3: CSARSRDGQGAHGYTF. The CDR3 region has the DNA TGCAGTGCTAGATCCCGGGATGGTCAGGGGGCCCATGGCTACACCTTC.

Many counts were recorded for this clonotype. The rearrangement links TRBV5-6 to TRBJ1-2; 8 bases map to TRBD1. The trim removed 4 bases at V and 4 bases at J, leaving 9 bases unmatched. The CDR3 spans 15 residues. Per the germline V gene, CDR1 is SGHDT and CDR2 is YYEEEE. The DNA of the CDR3 is TGTGCCAGCAGCCTCTCCCGGGACAGGAGCTATGGCTACACCTTC. Translating gives CASSLSRDRSYGYTF.

CDR3 sequence: CASSVGGRSYNEQFF. In DNA, the CDR3 is TGTGCCAGCAGCGTAGGGGGGCGGTCCTACAATGAGCAGTTCTTC. The J gene is TRBJ2-1, the V gene TRBV9; D may be TRBD1 (6 bases). Germline-derived CDR1 and CDR2 are SGDLS and YYNGEE. The CDR3 is 15 residues long. The V end was cut by 0 bases, the J end by 1 base, with 8 bases between.

This clonotype was detected only a few times. The chain links TRBV20-1 to TRBJ2-1, with a tentative D call TRBD2 (6 bases). V lost 6 bases and J lost 8, with 17 bases in between. Germline assignment: CDR1 DFQATT and CDR2 SNEGSKA (reference sequence). The CDR3 extends over 13 amino acids. CDR3 in amino acids: CSAPRGRSDEQFF. The CDR3 region has the DNA TGCAGTGCCCCCCGGGGGAGGTCGGATGAGCAGTTCTTC.

J is TRBJ2-3 and V is TRBV4-3; D uncertain. The ends were cut back, 2 bases at V and 4 bases at J, with 13 bases in the middle. The CDR3 spans 15 residues. Germline values: CDR1 LGHNA, CDR2 YSLEER. The CDR3 is CASSQSVRAADTQYF. CDR3 DNA: TGCGCCAGCAGCCAAAGTGTCCGGGCCGCAGATACGCAGTATTTT.

This clonotype was counted between two and nine times. The CDR3 here is CASSLRVLYEQYF. CDR3 bases: TGTGCCAGCAGCTTACGGGTCTTGTACGAGCAGTACTTC. The V gene is TRBV7-2, the J gene TRBJ2-7; no reliable D call. The CDR3 sequence is 13 residues long. V dropped 2 bases and J dropped 4 bases, with 9 bases sitting between them. Germline V gene data show CDR1 as SGHTA and CDR2 as FQGNSA. The entire variable domain, with the rest obtained from reference TRBV7-2 and TRBJ2-7, is as follows: GAGVSQSPSNKVTEKGKDVELRCDPISGHTALYWYRQSLGQGLEFLIYFQGNSAPDKSGLPSDRFSAERTGGSVSTLTIQRTQQEDSAVYLCASSLRVLYEQYFGPGTRLTVT.

This chain links TRBV13 with TRBJ1-2; 8 positions match TRBD1. Germline V lookup: CDR1 PRHDT, CDR2 FYEKMQ (reference sequence). The CDR3 runs 15 residues. Trimming removed 0 bases from V and 8 bases from J; junction bases left unmatched: 8. The CDR3 spells CASSLGRTGRSGYTF. CDR3 bases: TGTGCCAGCAGCTTAGGCCGGACAGGGCGGAGCGGCTACACCTTC.

CDR3 in DNA: TGTGCCAGCAGCGAAAGGGACAGGTTTTCAGGCACTGAAGCTTTCTTT. This sequence encodes CASSERDRFSGTEAFF. This chain uses TRBV6-1 with TRBJ1-1, with 8 bases that match TRBD1. Trimming took 6 bases from V and 4 from J; bases not matched to a gene: 13. Germline CDR1 MNHNS, CDR2 SASEGT. This CDR3 region has 16 residues.

V and J are TRBV21-1 and TRBJ2-7; whether TRBD2, the table's D call, matches the DNA was not checked. TRBV21-1 is a recognized pseudogene. CDR3 length equals 15 residues. CDR3 region: CASSKKGLWSYEQYV. CDR3 nucleotides: TGTGCCAGCAGCAAAAAGGGCCTCTGGTCCTACGAGCAGTACGTC.